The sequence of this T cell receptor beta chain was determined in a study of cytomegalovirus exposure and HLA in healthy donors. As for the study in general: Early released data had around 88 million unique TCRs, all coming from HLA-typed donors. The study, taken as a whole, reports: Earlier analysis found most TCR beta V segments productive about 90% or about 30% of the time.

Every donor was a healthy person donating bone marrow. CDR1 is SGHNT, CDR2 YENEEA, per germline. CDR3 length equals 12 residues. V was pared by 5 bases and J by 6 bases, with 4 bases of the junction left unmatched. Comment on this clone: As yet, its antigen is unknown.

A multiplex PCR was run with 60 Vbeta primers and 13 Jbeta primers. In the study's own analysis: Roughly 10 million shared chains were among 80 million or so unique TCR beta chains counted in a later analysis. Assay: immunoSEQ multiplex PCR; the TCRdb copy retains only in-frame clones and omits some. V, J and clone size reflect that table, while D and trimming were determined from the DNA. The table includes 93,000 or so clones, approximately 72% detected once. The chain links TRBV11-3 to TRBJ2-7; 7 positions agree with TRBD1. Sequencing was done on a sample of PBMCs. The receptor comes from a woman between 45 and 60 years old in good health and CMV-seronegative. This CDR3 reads CASSASGGEQYF. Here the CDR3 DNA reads TGTGCCAGCAGCGCCTCAGGGGGCGAGCAGTACTTC.